What follows are 23 T cell receptor beta chains derived from one specimen sequenced in a study of T-cell memory formation after mild COVID-19. TCRdb analysed the 5' RACE reads with MiXCR anew, one entry per CDR3 protein. The table has some 440,000 distinct CDR3 sequences, 20% to 25% seen once. The sequencing sample was made of PBMCs or a T cell subset sorted from them (not recorded which). Receptors originate from an adult woman who had mild COVID-19 (a few samples of this study predate the infection). Cell type and time point are not known.

The V and J genes are TRBV7-9 and TRBJ2-3, with 7 nucleotides matching TRBD2. CDR1 is SEHNR, CDR2 FQNEAQ, per germline (reference sequence). The length of the CDR3 is 15 residues. V was pared by 5 bases and J by 2 bases, with 7 bases of the junction left unmatched. CDR3 nucleotides: TGTGCCAGCAGCCCCCTGACTAGCTACACAGATACGCAGTATTTT. It yields the protein CASSPLTSYTDTQYF. Drawing the rest from reference TRBV7-9 and TRBJ2-3, the complete variable domain is DTGVSQNPRHKITKRGQNVTFRCDPISEHNRLYWYRQTLGQGPEFLTYFQNEAQLEKSRLLSDRFSAERPKGSFSTLEIQRTEQGDSAMYLCASSPLTSYTDTQYFGPGTRLTVL.

This chain links TRBV20-1 with TRBJ2-7; TRBD1 aligns across 9 bases. Germline V gives CDR1 DFQATT, CDR2 SNEGSKA (reference sequence). The J segment lost 6 bases and the V segment lost 0 bases, leaving 6 bases of the junction unmatched. This CDR3 has 14 amino acids. The CDR3 here is CSARDPGQGSEQYF. The CDR3 DNA is TGCAGTGCTAGAGATCCGGGACAGGGTTCCGAGCAGTACTTC.

The chain couples TRBV7-9 to TRBJ2-2, with D perhaps TRBD1 (5 bases). Per the germline V gene, CDR1 is SEHNR and CDR2 is FQNEAQ (reference sequence). There are 14 residues in the CDR3. The V gene lost 6 bases and the J gene lost 5 bases, with 13 bases spanning the gap. CDR3 nucleotides: TGTGCCAGCAGTGACAACCCAGGGACCGGGGAGCTGTTTTTT. Translation gives CASSDNPGTGELFF. Full variable domain (remainder filled in from reference TRBV7-9 and TRBJ2-2): DTGVSQNPRHKITKRGQNVTFRCDPISEHNRLYWYRQTLGQGPEFLTYFQNEAQLEKSRLLSDRFSAERPKGSFSTLEIQRTEQGDSAMYLCASSDNPGTGELFFGEGSRLTVL.

V gene TRBV6-5 combines with J gene TRBJ2-2; D uncertain. CDR1 is MNHEY, CDR2 SVGAGI, per germline. Trimming stripped 0 bases from V and 3 bases from J, with 14 bases between. The CDR3 covers 17 residues. CDR3 DNA: TGTGCCAGCAGTTACTCCTTCTGGCAGTCGGACACCGGGGAGCTGTTTTTT. This codes for CASSYSFWQSDTGELFF.

The chain links TRBV4-2 to TRBJ2-1; no firm D call. The germline gives CDR1 LGHNA, CDR2 YNFKEQ. With 4 bases removed from V and 8 bases from J, the gap between germline ends came to 9 bases. The CDR3 has 12 amino acids. The CDR3 bases are TGTGCCAGCAGCCTATCGAAGGATGAGCAGTTCTTC. Encoded protein: CASSLSKDEQFF.

This clonotype was observed a handful of times. V usage is TRBV9 and J usage is TRBJ2-1; 8 bases fit TRBD2. The CDR3 has 17 residues. V lost 3 bases to trimming and J lost 1 base; unmatched junction nucleotides: 9. Germline loops: CDR1 SGDLS, CDR2 YYNGEE. For the CDR3, the DNA is TGTGCCAGCAGCGAGCGGGGACTAGACCCGTCCTACAATGAGCAGTTCTTC. This gives the protein CASSERGLDPSYNEQFF.

The rearrangement links TRBV28 to TRBJ2-7; tentative D call: TRBD1 (6 bases). The V gene's germline CDR1 is MDHEN and CDR2 SYDVKM. Trimming stripped 6 bases from V and 7 bases from J, with 22 bases between. This CDR3 comprises 15 residues. Here the CDR3 DNA reads TGTGCCAGCAGACAGGGCCGTAATTTTTTCGGAGAGCAGTACTTC. It yields the protein CASRQGRNFFGEQYF.

The CDR3 region is CASSLSGQGKAEAFF. CDR3 nucleotide sequence: TGTGCCAGCAGTTTATCCGGACAGGGGAAGGCTGAAGCTTTCTTT. This sequence joins TRBV27 and TRBJ1-1; 9 bases fit TRBD1. This CDR3 is built from 15 residues. CDR1 MNHEY and CDR2 SMNVEV come from the germline V gene (reference sequence). V dropped 0 bases and J dropped 6; count of bases not matched to a gene: 5.

This clonotype has a count of ten or more. The genes are TRBV7-2 and TRBJ2-5; possible D gene TRBD2, 6 bases. Trimming took off 5 bases at V and 2 bases at J, with 15 bases between the two ends. The CDR3 sequence is 15 residues long. The germline V gene encodes CDR1 SGHTA and CDR2 FQGNSA. The chain's CDR3 is CASSTVSGAQETQYF. The CDR3 nucleotides read TGTGCCAGCAGCACAGTTAGCGGAGCTCAAGAGACCCAGTACTTC.

This chain joins TRBV12-3 or TRBV12-4 and TRBJ1-4; D ambiguous. V lost 3 bases to trimming and J lost 0 bases, with 8 bases between them. This CDR3 contains 15 residues. The CDR3 sequence: CASSFRETTNEKLFF. The CDR3 DNA is TGTGCCAGCAGTTTCCGGGAAACAACTAATGAAAAACTGTTTTTT.

The V gene is TRBV5-6, the J gene TRBJ2-7, with D tentatively TRBD2 (6 bases). Germline CDR1 SGHDT, CDR2 YYEEEE. V was clipped by 1 base and J by 7 bases, with 15 bases between them. The CDR3 totals 14 residues. The CDR3 reads CASSLSGLLREQYF. In nucleotides, the CDR3 is TGTGCCAGCAGCTTGAGCGGGCTCCTACGGGAGCAGTACTTC.

A few counts support this clonotype. The chain carries TRBV24-1 and TRBJ2-2; 11 bases match TRBD1. CDR3 length equals 16 residues. Germline assignment: CDR1 KGHDR and CDR2 SFDVKD. Unmatched junction bases numbered 2, after V lost 2 bases and J lost 4 bases. CDR3 DNA: TGTGCCACCAGTGATTCCGGGACAGGGGGCACCGGGGAGCTGTTTTTT. Translating gives CATSDSGTGGTGELFF.

This clonotype was detected only a few times. The genes are TRBV6-6 and TRBJ1-2; 7 nucleotides match TRBD1. CDR1 is MNHNY and CDR2 is SVGAGI in the germline V gene (reference sequence). The trim removed 5 bases at V and 2 bases at J, leaving 5 bases unmatched. The CDR3 runs to 14 residues. For the CDR3, the DNA is TGTGCCAGCAGTCAGTCGGGACAGAACTATGGCTACACCTTC. Residues: CASSQSGQNYGYTF.

This clonotype turned up a few times. V usage is TRBV18 and J usage is TRBJ2-7; D is possibly TRBD2 (6 bases). The CDR3 has 15 amino acids. Looked up from germline, CDR1 is KGHSH and CDR2 is LQKENI. Trimming stripped 2 bases from V and 3 bases from J, with 14 bases between. In DNA, the CDR3 is TGTGCCAGCTCACCATCGGACGGGAGCGGCTACGAGCAGTACTTC. It specifies CASSPSDGSGYEQYF.

The rearrangement joins TRBV29-1 to TRBJ1-1; D remains unclear. With 3 bases removed from V and 5 bases from J, the gap between germline ends came to 16 bases. Germline lookup yields CDR1 SQVTM and CDR2 ANQGSEA. This CDR3 contains 14 residues. This CDR3 is CSVDAARYDTEAFF. The CDR3 DNA is TGCAGCGTTGATGCAGCTCGTTATGATACTGAAGCTTTCTTT.

The sample holds a few counts of this clonotype. The chain joins TRBV20-1 to TRBJ2-5; TRBD2 matches at 11 bases. Looked up from germline, CDR1 is DFQATT and CDR2 is SNEGSKA (reference sequence). The V segment lost 1 base and the J segment 9 bases; nucleotides outside the gene matches: 13. The length of the CDR3 is 16 residues. The CDR3 spells CSARGASGGSRRPQYF. In DNA, the CDR3 is TGCAGTGCTAGAGGCGCTAGCGGGGGGTCCCGGAGACCCCAGTACTTC.

The genes are TRBV2 and TRBJ1-2; no definite D call. This CDR3 spans 11 amino acids. The germline V gene has CDR1 SNHLY and CDR2 FYNNEI. Trimming left V 6 bases short and J 8 bases short, with 10 bases between. CDR3 DNA: TGTGCCAGCAGGGTGCTGGGAGGCTACACCTTC. Its protein product is CASRVLGGYTF.

CDR3 nucleotides: TGTGCCAGTAGTATCGGGACAGGGATGAACTATGGCTACACCTTC. Encoded protein: CASSIGTGMNYGYTF. The chain employs TRBV19 and TRBJ1-2; 9 bases agree with TRBD1. Germline-derived CDR1 and CDR2 are LNHDA and SQIVND (reference sequence). The junction had 4 bases not matched to a gene; V was cut back by 3 bases and J by 2 bases. The CDR3 totals 15 residues.

In this sample, this clonotype turned up a few times. The rearrangement uses TRBV3-1 and TRBJ1-2, with TRBD1 identical over 9 bases. This CDR3 has 15 amino acids. CDR1 and CDR2 from the germline V gene are LGHDT and YNNKEL (reference sequence). With V trimmed by 5 bases and J by 4 bases, 8 bases remained unmatched. This CDR3 is CASSTTGTGTYGYTF. CDR3 in DNA: TGTGCCAGCAGCACCACCGGGACAGGGACCTATGGCTACACCTTC.

In this sample, this clonotype turned up a few times. The rearrangement uses TRBV24-1 and TRBJ1-1, with TRBD1 matching over 8 bases. The CDR3 runs to 15 residues. The V and J ends lost 2 bases and 4 bases, in that order; junction bases with no gene match: 5. Germline CDR1 and CDR2: KGHDR and SFDVKD. The CDR3 protein is CATSDSTGGRTEAFF. CDR3 nucleotides: TGTGCCACCAGTGATTCTACAGGGGGACGCACTGAAGCTTTCTTT.

This clonotype was detected many times. The V and J genes are TRBV30 and TRBJ1-6; D might be TRBD1 (6 bases). CDR1 is GTSNPN and CDR2 is SVGIG in the germline V gene (reference sequence). Trimming cost V 0 bases and J 7 bases, with 13 bases left between them. The CDR3 is 15 residues long. CDR3 residues: CAWSVQGLENSPLHF. CDR3 coding DNA: TGTGCCTGGAGTGTACAGGGCCTCGAGAATTCACCCCTCCACTTT.

The chain couples TRBV20-1 to TRBJ1-1; the D is unclear. From germline, CDR1 is DFQATT and CDR2 SNEGSKA (reference sequence). V dropped 3 bases and J dropped 4 bases, with 9 bases sitting between them. The CDR3 spans 12 residues. CDR3 DNA sequence: TGCAGTGCTAGCCGTGCCGCCACTGAAGCTTTCTTT. Its protein is CSASRAATEAFF.

CDR3 residues: CSVGRSYEQYF. For the CDR3, the DNA is TGCAGCGTTGGACGGTCCTACGAGCAGTACTTC. The V call is TRBV29-1, the J call TRBJ2-7; D is unresolved. From germline, CDR1 is SQVTM and CDR2 ANQGSEA. The length of the CDR3 is 11 residues. V lost 4 bases and J lost 1, with 5 bases in between.